Sequencing of this TCR beta chain was carried out in a study of radiation and T cells in renal cell carcinoma. The study's findings and limits: In nephrectomy-only tumors, top 100 clonotypes averaged approximately 40%, versus roughly 54% irradiated.

A word on this clone: The antigen is unknown.

As for treatment: treatment-naive control, cytoreductive nephrectomy. Controls included 4 female and about a dozen male donors, resected 2011 to 2014. Germline V lookup: CDR1 MNHEY, CDR2 SMNVEV (reference sequence). V shed 8 bases and J 2 bases; nucleotides not matched to a gene: 5. CDR3 size: 13 residues. Sequencing used immunoSEQ multiplex PCR; TCRdb keeps in-frame clones, though not all of them. This table has fewer than 15,000 clones, approximately 56% appearing once. The clonotype comes from a man aged 60 to 69 with renal cell carcinoma. The sequencing used tumor tissue, collected from a patient whose treatment was nephrectomy without radiotherapy. The chain uses TRBV27 and TRBJ2-7, with 8 positions matching TRBD2. In nucleotides, the CDR3 is TGTGCCAGCCACCGAGCGGGAGCCTACGAGCAGTACTTC. Translating gives CASHRAGAYEQYF.